Here is one TCR beta chain with its context. Its antigen is unknown. This entry belongs to a study of blood T cells in healthy people across ages. CDR3 size: 14 residues. Germline V gives CDR1 MNHEY, CDR2 SVGEGT. With 6 bases clipped from V and 3 bases from J, the junction kept 5 bases outside the gene matches. Primed by a sample-barcoded 5' primer and a J-beta primer mix, a second PCR proceeded for roughly 6 to 12 cycles. TCRdb itself ran the 5' RACE reads through MiXCR, one entry per CDR3 protein. The table has approximately 850,000 distinct CDR3 sequences, roughly 60% seen once. Donors ranged from about 6 to 95 years old and were healthy Caucasians in Russia. Study conclusions and caveats: Unsorted PBMC material precluded a definitive naive versus antigen-experienced comparison. Diversity of TCR beta correlated strongly with naive T cell percentage.

The chain employs TRBV6-2 or TRBV6-3 and TRBJ2-7, with 10 nucleotides matching TRBD2. The sequence was collected from a man aged 25-45 years in good health. The specimen sequenced was blood. CDR3 residues: CASSKREGLYEQYF. In DNA, the CDR3 is TGTGCCAGCAGCAAGCGGGAGGGCCTCTACGAGCAGTACTTC.